This section outlines one T cell receptor beta chain sequence together with its context. Trimming took 6 bases from V and 2 from J, leaving 8 bases between them. This CDR3 has 13 residues. Germline V gene sequence: CDR1 MDHEN, CDR2 SYDVKM. The record originates from a study of blood T cell repertoires in COVID-19. At the level of the study: The study drew acute and convalescent COVID-19 samples from the United States, Italy and Spain. T cells, B-cell-depleted T cells, or PBMCs provided the cDNA or gDNA that served as material.

Patients from Seattle were sampled longitudinally, starting during active infection. Original processing methods: The authors estimated nucleated cell counts from reference gene primer amplification. The method was immunoSEQ multiplex PCR; TCRdb's version includes in-frame clones alone and lacks a portion of them. The V and J calls and clone size come from that table; D and trimming were worked out from the DNA. The sample lists under 400,000 clones; roughly 87% were seen once. V is TRBV28 and J is TRBJ1-5; no clear D. This clonotype originated in a woman aged 55-69 years with COVID-19, enrolled during active disease. The sample taken for sequencing was peripheral blood. CDR3 bases: TGTGCCAGCAGGACTCTAGGCAATCAGCCCCAGCATTTT. Translated: CASRTLGNQPQHF. Supplemented by reference TRBV28 and TRBJ1-5, the full variable domain reads DVKVTQSSRYLVKRTGEKVFLECVQDMDHENMFWYRQDPGLGLRLIYFSYDVKMKEKGDIPEGYSVSREKKERFSLILESASTNQTSMYLCASRTLGNQPQHFGDGTRLSIL.